The 19 T cell receptor beta chains presented below share a single source sample, sequenced in a study of T cell responses to AZD1222 COVID-19 vaccine. Measured with immunoSEQ multiplex PCR; TCRdb has only the in-frame clones, and not every one. The sample records about 120,000 clones, more than 75% being singletons. The specimen was peripheral blood, collected on day 0 of AZD1222 vaccination. The receptors were gathered from an adult in good health.

In its sample, this clone was seen once. This rearrangement joins TRBV7-9 to TRBJ2-7, with 7 positions matching TRBD1. V lost 5 bases, J lost 5 bases, and 12 bases stayed unmatched. This CDR3 has 15 amino acids. The V gene's germline CDR1 is SEHNR and CDR2 FQNEAQ (reference sequence). CDR3 amino acids: CASSALYRGENEQYF. The CDR3 bases are TGTGCCAGCAGCGCTCTTTACAGGGGTGAGAACGAGCAGTACTTC.

This sequence joins TRBV10-3 and TRBJ2-2; 7 bases map to TRBD2. This CDR3 region has 16 residues. Germline V gene data show CDR1 as ENHRY and CDR2 as SYGVKD. V shed 3 bases and J 4 bases; nucleotides not matched to a gene: 8. In nucleotides, the CDR3 is TGTGCCATCAGTGAATTGGGGGGGATAAGCACCGGGGAGCTGTTTTTT. Protein product: CAISELGGISTGELFF.

The chain joins TRBV3-1 (or the pseudogene TRBV3-2) to TRBJ2-2; D is unclear. CDR3 size: 13 residues. CDR1 is LGHDT, CDR2 YNNKEL, per germline (reference sequence). The V and J ends lost 4 bases and 5 bases respectively, with 8 bases between them. The CDR3 protein is CASSPPITGELFF. The CDR3 nucleotides read TGTGCCAGCAGCCCCCCGATTACCGGGGAGCTGTTTTTT.

This chain uses TRBV11-2 with TRBJ2-7; TRBD2 might be the D (6 bases). The CDR3 has 15 amino acids. Germline loops: CDR1 SGHAT, CDR2 FQNNGV. V was clipped by 5 bases and J by 0 bases, with 14 bases between them. CDR3 sequence reads: CASSPGLYRSYEQYF. CDR3 nucleotide sequence: TGTGCCAGCAGCCCTGGACTATACCGCTCCTACGAGCAGTACTTC.

The CDR3 is CASSLDSPNYGYTF. CDR3 DNA: TGTGCCAGTAGTTTGGACAGCCCTAACTATGGCTACACCTTC. The chain couples TRBV19 to TRBJ1-2, with D tentatively TRBD1 (6 bases). There are 14 residues in the CDR3. Deletions cut 5 bases from V and 0 bases from J, with 10 bases between. CDR1 and CDR2 (germline): LNHDA, SQIVND (reference sequence). The full variable domain, completed using reference TRBV19 and TRBJ1-2, is DGGITQSPKYLFRKEGQNVTLSCEQNLNHDAMYWYRQDPGQGLRLIYYSQIVNDFQKGDIAEGYSVSREKKESFPLTVTSAQKNPTAFYLCASSLDSPNYGYTFGSGTRLTVV.

The chain carries TRBV9 and TRBJ1-4; D is unresolved. Per the germline V gene, CDR1 is SGDLS and CDR2 is YYNGEE. Trimming took off 4 bases at V and 8 bases at J, with 15 bases between the two ends. The CDR3 has 14 amino acids. The CDR3 DNA follows: TGTGCCAGCAGCCCCAGCGCGCTTGGGGAAAAACTGTTTTTT. Translation gives CASSPSALGEKLFF. Full variable domain (missing parts from reference TRBV9 and TRBJ1-4): DSGVTQTPKHLITATGQRVTLRCSPRSGDLSVYWYQQSLDQGLQFLIQYYNGEERAKGNILERFSAQQFPDLHSELNLSSLELGDSALYFCASSPSALGEKLFFGSGTQLSVL.

This chain connects TRBV6-5 to TRBJ1-2; TRBD1 agrees at 8 bases. CDR1 is MNHEY and CDR2 is SVGAGI in the germline V gene. The CDR3 has 13 residues. J gave up 6 bases and V 6 bases, and 6 bases lay outside the gene matches. The CDR3 nucleotides are TGTGCCAGCAGCTTAGACAGGGGTAATGGCTACACCTTC. Protein product: CASSLDRGNGYTF.

The chain combines TRBV3-1 (or the pseudogene TRBV3-2) with TRBJ1-1; TRBD1 might be the D (5 bases). The V gene lost 0 bases and the J gene lost 10 bases, with 12 bases spanning the gap. The CDR3 loop spans 13 amino acids. Germline V gives CDR1 LGHDT, CDR2 YNNKEL (reference sequence). The CDR3: CASSQDNSGGAFF. The CDR3 nucleotides read TGTGCCAGCAGCCAAGACAACTCTGGGGGAGCTTTCTTT.

This clone was counted only a few times. The chain uses TRBV19 and TRBJ1-2; D gene uncertain. V lost 3 bases and J lost 6, with 11 bases in between. In germline, CDR1 is LNHDA, CDR2 SQIVND (reference sequence). The CDR3 spans 13 residues. The CDR3 region is CASSIRRDDGYTF. The CDR3 DNA reads TGTGCCAGTAGTATTCGGAGAGATGATGGCTACACCTTC. The full variable domain, with the rest looked up from reference TRBV19 and TRBJ1-2, is DGGITQSPKYLFRKEGQNVTLSCEQNLNHDAMYWYRQDPGQGLRLIYYSQIVNDFQKGDIAEGYSVSREKKESFPLTVTSAQKNPTAFYLCASSIRRDDGYTFGSGTRLTVV.

As DNA, the CDR3 is TGTGCCAGCTCGCACAGGGGCGCCTATGGCTACACCTTC. It specifies CASSHRGAYGYTF. The genes are TRBV18 and TRBJ1-2; the match to TRBD1 covers 7 bases. With 6 bases clipped from V and 4 bases from J, the junction kept 5 bases outside the gene matches. This CDR3 has 13 amino acids. Germline CDR1 and CDR2: KGHSH and LQKENI.

This chain joins TRBV2 and TRBJ2-5, with D maybe TRBD1 (5 bases). The CDR3 runs 15 residues. Germline V lookup: CDR1 SNHLY, CDR2 FYNNEI. The ends were cut back, 0 bases at V and 0 bases at J, with 8 bases in the middle. The CDR3 region has the DNA TGTGCCAGCAGTGAAGCTGGGGCGTACCAAGAGACCCAGTACTTC. It is translated as CASSEAGAYQETQYF.

This clone was observed once. The V and J genes are TRBV9 and TRBJ1-1, with a weak D call TRBD1 (6 bases). The CDR3 spans 15 residues. CDR1 SGDLS and CDR2 YYNGEE come from the germline V gene. The V gene lost 0 bases and the J gene lost 5 bases, with 14 bases spanning the gap. The CDR3 nucleotides are TGTGCCAGCAGCGTAGAAGGGGGATCAGGGACTGAAGCTTTCTTT. It codes for CASSVEGGSGTEAFF.

The rearrangement joins TRBV3-1 (or the pseudogene TRBV3-2) to TRBJ1-1; D is possibly TRBD1 (5 bases). This CDR3 has 14 residues. Germline CDR1 is LGHDT and CDR2 is YNNKEL (reference sequence). Trimming cost V 1 base and J 4 bases, with 10 bases left between them. The CDR3 DNA reads TGTGCCAGCAGCCAAGTTTCCGGGACCACTGAAGCTTTCTTT. As protein: CASSQVSGTTEAFF.

This clone was detected a few times. The chain combines TRBV10-2 with TRBJ1-5; possibly TRBD1 for D (6 bases). Per germline, CDR1 WSHSY and CDR2 SAAADI. V was cut by 2 bases and J by 7 bases, with 18 bases left in between. This CDR3 has 16 residues. For the CDR3, the DNA is TGCGCCAGCAGTGAGGCTGTGCAGGGGCCACGACAGCCCCAGCATTTT. Translation: CASSEAVQGPRQPQHF.

The V and J genes are TRBV2 and TRBJ1-2, with no clear D. Trimming cost V 3 bases and J 1 base, with 6 bases left between them. The CDR3 runs 13 residues. Per germline, CDR1 SNHLY and CDR2 FYNNEI. In DNA, the CDR3 is TGTGCCAGCAGTGAGCGCAGTAACTATGGCTACACCTTC. Its protein is CASSERSNYGYTF.

The rearrangement links TRBV6-2 or TRBV6-3 to TRBJ2-7; TRBD2 agrees at 8 bases. The CDR3 covers 13 residues. The germline V gene encodes CDR1 MNHEY and CDR2 SVGEGT. The J segment lost 4 bases and the V segment lost 4 bases, leaving 3 bases of the junction unmatched. CDR3 residues: CASSSSGGYEQYF. Here the CDR3 DNA reads TGTGCCAGCAGTTCGAGCGGGGGATACGAGCAGTACTTC.

CDR3 sequence reads: CASSGIESYEQYF. CDR3 nucleotides: TGTGCCAGCAGTGGAATAGAATCCTACGAGCAGTACTTC. The chain employs TRBV2 and TRBJ2-7, with D unclear. This CDR3 comprises 13 residues. V lost 4 bases, J lost 1 base, and 8 bases lay in between. Looked up from germline, CDR1 is SNHLY and CDR2 is FYNNEI.

This clone was observed a single time. This chain uses TRBV6-5 with TRBJ2-3; TRBD1 is a possible D gene (5 bases). The CDR3 covers 16 residues. V lost 0 bases to trimming and J lost 2 bases, with 12 bases between them. CDR1 MNHEY and CDR2 SVGAGI come from the germline V gene. The CDR3 here is CASSYSKGRYTDTQYF. CDR3 DNA sequence: TGTGCCAGCAGTTACTCGAAGGGGCGCTACACAGATACGCAGTATTTT.

As DNA, the CDR3 is TGTGCCAGTAGGCACCGGGACAGGTACCTGAACACTGAAGCTTTCTTT. Amino acids: CASRHRDRYLNTEAFF. This chain links TRBV19 with TRBJ1-1; 8 bases match TRBD1. V lost 6 bases and J lost 0; bases outside the gene matches: 9. Germline V gene data show CDR1 as LNHDA and CDR2 as SQIVND (reference sequence). There are 16 residues in the CDR3. Based on the CDR3 plus reference TRBV19 and TRBJ1-1, the full variable domain is DGGITQSPKYLFRKEGQNVTLSCEQNLNHDAMYWYRQDPGQGLRLIYYSQIVNDFQKGDIAEGYSVSREKKESFPLTVTSAQKNPTAFYLCASRHRDRYLNTEAFFGQGTRLTVV.